This entry describes one T cell receptor (beta chain). The antigen is unknown. The V gene lost 4 bases and the J gene lost 7 bases, with 14 bases spanning the gap. Germline CDR1 SGHTA, CDR2 FQGTGA. This CDR3 is built from 14 residues. This sample was included in a study of OX40 agonist ivuxolimab in advanced cancers. Findings and limits, study-wide: Dosing at 0.1 to 3.0 mg/kg was accompanied by clonal expansion of CD4+ and CD8+ blood T cells by week 6. The expanded peripheral T cells' antigen specificity was not determined. Partial responders dosed at 0.1-3.0 mg/kg displayed clonal expansion ranking among the lowest. On average, CD8+ T cells showed a greater number of expanded clones than CD4+.

Some clones are missing from TCRdb's copy, which holds only in-frame ones; the method was immunoSEQ multiplex PCR. The data hold about 63,000 clones, with around nine tenths observed a single time. This clonotype was sampled from an adult with an advanced solid tumor such as melanoma, head and neck, liver or kidney cancer. The rearrangement joins TRBV7-3 to TRBJ2-1; maybe TRBD2 (6 bases). Here the sequenced sample was CD4+ or CD8+ T cells sorted from blood, taken in a trial of the OX40 agonist ivuxolimab. CDR3 in DNA: TGTGCCAGCAGCTCCCTCGGGGGAGTGAATGAGCAGTTCTTC. Translation gives CASSSLGGVNEQFF.